This T cell receptor beta chain was captured by sequencing in a study of T-cell reconstitution after alpha-beta-depleted transplantation in children. Molecular barcoding with unique molecular identifiers was used for the TCRbeta library. TCRdb ran MiXCR on the PCR reads and lists one entry per CDR3 protein. The sample yields about 92,000 distinct CDR3 sequences, 12% seen once. This clonotype was seen at least ten times. The CDR3 is made up of 16 amino acids. V gave up 2 bases and J gave up 1 base, with 15 bases separating them. Germline values: CDR1 LGHDT, CDR2 YNNKEL (reference sequence). The chain carries TRBV3-1 and TRBJ2-7; D might be TRBD1 or TRBD2, each matching 5 bases. The material was PBMCs from the stem cell graft donor, obtained from the stem cell graft. This clonotype was sampled from a human donor who donated a stem cell graft to a child with inherited bone marrow failure. Here the CDR3 DNA reads TGTGCCAGCAGCCAACTTGGGGGTGGAACTTCCTACGAGCAGTACTTC. Its protein is CASSQLGGGTSYEQYF.